Presented here are 21 T cell receptor beta chains from one specimen sequenced in a study of beta chain features in type 1 diabetes. Isolated RNA was reverse transcribed in full, so expressed TCRB transcripts were sequenced. Sequencing used immunoSEQ multiplex PCR; TCRdb keeps in-frame clones, though not all of them. The data show about 140,000 clones, approximately 10% seen once. The source material was central memory CD4+ T cells from blood. Source of these receptors: a woman aged 40 to 49 in good health.

This rearrangement joins TRBV5-6 to TRBJ2-3, with 7 bases lining up with TRBD2. CDR1 is SGHDT, CDR2 YYEEEE, per germline. Trimming took 4 bases from V and 3 from J; bases not matched to a gene: 11. The CDR3 has 16 residues. This chain's CDR3 is CASSHAGRAITDTQYF. CDR3 bases: TGTGCCAGCAGCCATGCGGGGAGGGCTATAACAGATACGCAGTATTTT.

This clone was counted a few times. The V call is TRBV29-1, the J call TRBJ2-7, with TRBD2 matching 7 bases. CDR3 length: 16 residues. V lost 2 bases and J lost 3; bases outside the gene matches: 13. In germline, CDR1 is SQVTM, CDR2 ANQGSEA. The CDR3 bases are TGCAGCGTTGAATACCCCCGGGGGGTTGGATACTACGAGCAGTACTTC. Protein sequence: CSVEYPRGVGYYEQYF.

This clone occurred a few times. The CDR3 sequence is CASSQGGGLPLGYTF. The CDR3 DNA sequence: TGTGCCAGCAGCCAAGGAGGGGGACTACCCCTTGGCTACACCTTC. This chain uses TRBV4-2 with TRBJ1-2, with D possibly matching TRBD1 (6 bases). The CDR3 length is 15 residues. Germline V gives CDR1 LGHNA, CDR2 YNFKEQ. Trimming left V 1 base short and J 7 bases short, with 16 bases between.

This chain joins TRBV7-2 and TRBJ2-3, with 13 bases that match TRBD2. The CDR3 totals 18 residues. Germline values: CDR1 SGHTA, CDR2 FQGNSA. J was trimmed by 0 bases and V by 5 bases; bases with no gene match: 8. CDR3 bases: TGTGCCAGCAGCCTGGGGACTAGCGGGGCCTTTAGCACAGATACGCAGTATTTT. It codes for CASSLGTSGAFSTDTQYF.

The V call is TRBV10-3, the J call TRBJ2-5, with D maybe TRBD1 (6 bases). The J call may not be correct, given that the DNA end is closer to TRBJ2-7. The CDR3 consists of 12 residues. Germline values: CDR1 ENHRY, CDR2 SYGVKD. The CDR3 spells CAISGGGYEQYF. The CDR3 nucleotides are TGTGCCATCAGTGGAGGGGGCTACGAGCAGTACTTC.

The chain is built from TRBV5-6 and TRBJ1-5; 9 bases agree with TRBD1. Germline CDR1 reads SGHDT; CDR2 reads YYEEEE. V lost 4 bases, J lost 6 bases, and 5 bases stayed unmatched. This CDR3 contains 14 residues. CDR3 sequence (DNA): TGTGCCAGCAGCAGGGGACAGGGTGCTCAGCCCCAGCATTTT. This gives the protein CASSRGQGAQPQHF.

A few counts support this clone. The rearrangement joins TRBV18 to TRBJ1-1; TRBD1 is a possible D gene (6 bases). CDR3 length: 14 residues. Germline assignment: CDR1 KGHSH and CDR2 LQKENI. Trimming left V 3 bases short and J 5 bases short, with 13 bases between. CDR3 residues: CASSPDRSETEAFF. The DNA of the CDR3 is TGTGCCAGCTCACCGGACAGATCGGAGACTGAAGCTTTCTTT. Complete variable domain (other parts from reference TRBV18 and TRBJ1-1): NAGVMQNPRHLVRRRGQEARLRCSPMKGHSHVYWYRQLPEEGLKFMVYLQKENIIDESGMPKERFSAEFPKEGPSILRIQQVVRGDSAAYFCASSPDRSETEAFFGQGTRLTVV.

The chain combines TRBV9 with TRBJ2-3; tentatively, D is TRBD2 (7 bases). This CDR3 has 16 amino acids. The germline CDR1 and CDR2 sequences are SGDLS and YYNGEE. The V end lost 0 bases, the J end lost 2 bases, and 13 bases lay between the germline ends. Here the CDR3 reads CASSVAGRGLTDTQYF. The CDR3 DNA sequence: TGTGCCAGCAGCGTAGCCGGGCGGGGGCTCACAGATACGCAGTATTTT.

This chain joins TRBV7-2 and TRBJ2-5; perhaps TRBD2 as D (5 bases). V gave up 1 base and J gave up 12 bases, with 12 bases separating them. The CDR3 loop spans 12 amino acids. The germline V gene encodes CDR1 SGHTA and CDR2 FQGNSA. The CDR3: CASSLETLREYF. CDR3 nucleotides: TGTGCCAGCAGCTTAGAAACCCTGCGGGAGTACTTC.

The V call is TRBV7-9, the J call TRBJ2-1, with 8 positions matching TRBD1. The CDR3 runs to 13 residues. V shed 3 bases, J shed 7 bases, and the junction held 2 bases outside the gene matches. The germline CDR1 and CDR2 sequences are SEHNR and FQNEAQ (reference sequence). The CDR3 coding sequence is TGTGCCAGCAGCTTTGGACAGGGAAATGAGCAGTTCTTC. Encoded protein: CASSFGQGNEQFF. The full variable domain, rest sourced from reference TRBV7-9 and TRBJ2-1, is DTGVSQNPRHKITKRGQNVTFRCDPISEHNRLYWYRQTLGQGPEFLTYFQNEAQLEKSRLLSDRFSAERPKGSFSTLEIQRTEQGDSAMYLCASSFGQGNEQFFGPGTRLTVL.

The chain is built from TRBV5-1 and TRBJ2-7, with D perhaps matching TRBD2 (7 bases). The V and J ends lost 2 bases and 4 bases respectively, with 10 bases between them. Germline lookup yields CDR1 SGHRS and CDR2 YFSETQ. The CDR3 is made up of 13 amino acids. The CDR3 sequence: CASSFEGGYEQYF. CDR3 nucleotide sequence: TGCGCCAGCAGCTTTGAGGGGGGGTACGAGCAGTACTTC.

The sample holds a few counts of this clone. This chain connects TRBV6-1 to TRBJ2-3, with 10 positions matching TRBD1. The CDR3 has 15 amino acids. Germline CDR1 and CDR2: MNHNS and SASEGT. Trimming removed 8 bases from V and 4 bases from J; junction bases left unmatched: 9. The CDR3 sequence is CASGTRGTGADTQYF. CDR3 nucleotide sequence: TGTGCCAGCGGGACCCGGGGGACAGGGGCAGATACGCAGTATTTT.

There are a few counts of this clone. The chain is built from TRBV19 and TRBJ1-4; tentative D call: TRBD1 (5 bases). The germline V and J ends were trimmed by 2 bases and 7 bases, with 11 bases remaining between them. The CDR3 runs 14 residues. Germline loops: CDR1 LNHDA, CDR2 SQIVND (reference sequence). The CDR3 sequence: CASSIWRDPEKLFF. CDR3 nucleotides: TGTGCCAGTAGTATATGGAGGGACCCTGAAAAACTGTTTTTT.

This clone was recorded a few times. The V call is TRBV2, the J call TRBJ2-3; possibly TRBD2 for D (5 bases). CDR3 length: 13 residues. V shed 5 bases and J shed 2 bases, with 8 bases lying between them. Germline CDR1 SNHLY, CDR2 FYNNEI. For the CDR3, the DNA is TGTGCCAGCAGTTGGACTTCCACAGATACGCAGTATTTT. It is translated as CASSWTSTDTQYF.

There are a few counts of this clone. CDR3 region: CASSRGGPETQYF. The CDR3 region has the DNA TGTGCCAGCAGTCGGGGGGGCCCAGAGACCCAGTACTTC. The chain uses TRBV6-5 and TRBJ2-5; the match to TRBD2 covers 8 bases. The CDR3 sequence is 13 residues long. V gave up 5 bases and J gave up 4 bases; unmatched junction bases: 3. In germline, CDR1 is MNHEY, CDR2 SVGAGI.

The table lists this clone with a few counts. V is TRBV5-4 and J is TRBJ1-6; D gene unclear. CDR3 length equals 16 residues. V was pared by 2 bases and J by 2 bases, with 11 bases between. The germline gives CDR1 SGHNT, CDR2 YYREEE (reference sequence). The CDR3 spells CASSLSPQAYNSPLHF. The DNA of the CDR3 is TGTGCCAGCAGCTTATCACCTCAGGCCTATAATTCACCCCTCCACTTT.

This clone was seen more than once but under ten times. The chain has TRBV7-2 and TRBJ1-2, with D possibly matching TRBD1 (6 bases). Trimming removed 6 bases from V and 4 bases from J, with 15 bases in between. This CDR3 is built from 14 residues. Germline CDR1 and CDR2: SGHTA and FQGNSA. The CDR3 nucleotides read TGTGCCAGCAGTCCTCGGACAGAGGCCTATGGCTACACCTTC. This encodes CASSPRTEAYGYTF.

This clone was seen a handful of times. The genes are TRBV14 and TRBJ2-1; a possible D gene is TRBD1 (5 bases). Germline loops: CDR1 SGHDN, CDR2 FVKESK. The length of the CDR3 is 17 residues. V was trimmed by 2 bases and J by 5 bases, leaving 19 bases between them. CDR3 sequence (DNA): TGTGCCAGCAGCCAAATCGGGTCGGCAGGGATAAACAATGAGCAGTTCTTC. It specifies CASSQIGSAGINNEQFF.

The chain carries TRBV14 and TRBJ1-4; D is uncertain. V was trimmed by 8 bases and J by 7 bases, leaving 14 bases between them. Looked up from germline, CDR1 is SGHDN and CDR2 is FVKESK. The CDR3 runs 13 residues. The CDR3 coding sequence is TGTGCCAGCCGAAGATTCCGGGGTGAAAAACTGTTTTTT. Translation: CASRRFRGEKLFF.

CDR3 DNA sequence: TGTGCCAGCAGCCCAGGCGGGGGACTCTCCTACGAGCAGTACTTC. Translated, it gives CASSPGGGLSYEQYF. The chain uses TRBV7-8 and TRBJ2-7; 7 bases match TRBD2. The CDR3 is 15 amino acids. V gave up 5 bases and J gave up 0 bases; unmatched junction bases: 7. Germline V gene lookup returns CDR1 SGHVS and CDR2 FQNEAQ.

The CDR3 reads CASSLRERLNSPLHF. CDR3 sequence (DNA): TGTGCCAGCAGCCTACGGGAACGACTTAATTCACCCCTCCACTTT. This chain joins TRBV5-6 and TRBJ1-6; D gene unclear. This CDR3 contains 15 residues. Trimming took off 4 bases at V and 6 bases at J, with 14 bases between the two ends. From germline, CDR1 is SGHDT and CDR2 YYEEEE.